Shown below are 7 T cell receptor beta chains from a single sample sequenced in a study of CXCR3-negative and CXCR3-positive naive CD8 T cells. Through 5' RACE with UMI labels, the TRB cDNA libraries were prepared. TCRdb reanalyzed the 5' RACE reads, giving one entry per CDR3 protein sequence and no DNA. Found here are about 8,500 distinct CDR3 sequences; the top ten clones hold 2% to 2.5%. Sequenced input: naive CXCR3- CD8+ T cells from blood. Documented subset: CD45RO-CCR7+CD27+CD95- naive CD8+ T cells lacking CXCR3 (TNR3-). These TCRs come from a human donor in good health. Some clones in this sample may be carry-over from other donors' samples.

This clonotype counts as medium-sized by frequency. The J gene is TRBJ2-7, the V gene TRBV20-1; TCRdb designates TRBD2, a call that cannot be tested without DNA. The length of the CDR3 is 17 residues. Germline assignment: CDR1 DFQATT and CDR2 SNEGSKA (reference sequence). The CDR3 sequence is CSARVLLPVLAGDEQYF.

This clonotype is medium-sized (0.01 to 0.1%) by frequency. The rearrangement joins TRBV29-1 to TRBJ1-1; TCRdb reports TRBD1, a call that lacks DNA to check it against. The CDR3 extends over 14 amino acids. CDR1 is SQVTM, CDR2 ANQGSEA, per germline. CDR3: CSVVFGGKNTEAFF.

This chain links TRBV29-1 with TRBJ1-2. This CDR3 is 13 amino acids long. CDR1 is SQVTM, CDR2 ANQGSEA, per germline. The CDR3 sequence is CSVERGGDKGYTF.

This chain joins TRBV18 and TRBJ1-1. Looked up from germline, CDR1 is KGHSH and CDR2 is LQKENI. The CDR3 has 15 residues. The CDR3 here is CASSSNRYMNTEAFF.

The chain is built from TRBV28 and TRBJ2-5; TCRdb lists TRBD2, though no DNA is available to test this call. The V gene's germline CDR1 is MDHEN and CDR2 SYDVKM. CDR3 length: 18 residues. The CDR3 loop is CASSSLVREGLRLETQYF. The full variable domain, its missing parts supplied by reference TRBV28 and TRBJ2-5, is DVKVTQSSRYLVKRTGEKVFLECVQDMDHENMFWYRQDPGLGLRLIYFSYDVKMKEKGDIPEGYSVSREKKERFSLILESASTNQTSMYLCASSSLVREGLRLETQYFGPGTRLLVL.

The chain joins TRBV25-1 to TRBJ2-7. The V gene's germline CDR1 is MGHDK and CDR2 SYGVNS. The CDR3 runs to 11 residues. The CDR3 here is CASRELDEQYF.

This chain joins TRBV6-5 and TRBJ1-2; TCRdb's assignment of TRBD1 cannot be checked, as there is no DNA. CDR3 size: 14 residues. Per germline, CDR1 MNHEY and CDR2 SVGAGI. The CDR3 protein is CASSAGGENYGYTF.